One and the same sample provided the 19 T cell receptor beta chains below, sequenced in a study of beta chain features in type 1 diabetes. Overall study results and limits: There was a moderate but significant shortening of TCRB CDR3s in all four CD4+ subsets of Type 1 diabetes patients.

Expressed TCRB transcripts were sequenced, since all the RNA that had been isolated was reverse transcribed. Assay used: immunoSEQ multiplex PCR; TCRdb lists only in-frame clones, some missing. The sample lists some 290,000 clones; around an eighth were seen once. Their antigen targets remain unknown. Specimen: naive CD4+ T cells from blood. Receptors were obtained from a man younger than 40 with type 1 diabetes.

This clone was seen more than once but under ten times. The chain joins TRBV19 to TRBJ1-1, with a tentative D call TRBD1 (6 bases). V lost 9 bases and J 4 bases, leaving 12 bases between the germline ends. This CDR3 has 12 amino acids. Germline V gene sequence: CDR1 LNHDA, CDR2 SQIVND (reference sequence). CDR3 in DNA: TGTGCCAGCCACAGGGTTGGCACTGAAGCTTTCTTT. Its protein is CASHRVGTEAFF.

CDR3 in DNA: TGCAGCGTTCAGAGGTACCAAGAGACCCAGTACTTC. Its translation: CSVQRYQETQYF. The chain recombines TRBV29-1 with TRBJ2-5; D uncertain. Germline lookup yields CDR1 SQVTM and CDR2 ANQGSEA. The ends were cut back, 5 bases at V and 0 bases at J, with 7 bases in the middle. This CDR3 spans 12 amino acids. Full variable domain (rest looked up from reference TRBV29-1 and TRBJ2-5): SAVISQKPSRDICQRGTSLTIQCQVDSQVTMMFWYRQQPGQSLTLIATANQGSEATYESGFVIDKFPISRPNLTFSTLTVSNMSPEDSSIYLCSVQRYQETQYFGPGTRLLVL.

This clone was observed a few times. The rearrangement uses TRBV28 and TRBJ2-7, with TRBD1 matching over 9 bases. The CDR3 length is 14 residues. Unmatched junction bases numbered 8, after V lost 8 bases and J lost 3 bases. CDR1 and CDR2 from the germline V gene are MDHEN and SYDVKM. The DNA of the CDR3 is TGTGCCAGCGGAGGACCGGGACAGGGCTACGAGCAGTACTTC. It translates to CASGGPGQGYEQYF.

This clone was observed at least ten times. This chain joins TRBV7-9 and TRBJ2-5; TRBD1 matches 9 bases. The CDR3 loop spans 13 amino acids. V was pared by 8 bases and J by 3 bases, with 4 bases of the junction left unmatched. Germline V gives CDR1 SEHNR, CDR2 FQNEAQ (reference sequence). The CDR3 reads CASSRTGEETQYF. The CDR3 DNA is TGTGCCAGCTCCAGGACAGGGGAAGAGACCCAGTACTTC.

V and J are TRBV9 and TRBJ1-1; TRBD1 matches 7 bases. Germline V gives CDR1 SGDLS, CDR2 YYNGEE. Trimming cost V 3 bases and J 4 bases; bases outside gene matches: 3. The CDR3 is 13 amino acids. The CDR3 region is CASSATGSTEAFF. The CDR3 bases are TGTGCCAGCAGCGCGACAGGGAGCACTGAAGCTTTCTTT.

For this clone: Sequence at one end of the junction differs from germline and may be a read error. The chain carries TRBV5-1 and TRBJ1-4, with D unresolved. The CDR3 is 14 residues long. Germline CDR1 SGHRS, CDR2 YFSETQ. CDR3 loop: CASSPTATNEKLFF. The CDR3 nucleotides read TGTGCCAGCAGCCCTACTGCAACTAATGAAAAACTGTTTTTT.

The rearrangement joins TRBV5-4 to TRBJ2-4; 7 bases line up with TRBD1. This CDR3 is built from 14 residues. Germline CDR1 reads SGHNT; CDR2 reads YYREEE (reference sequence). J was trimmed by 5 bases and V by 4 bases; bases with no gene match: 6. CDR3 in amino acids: CASSRPGTENIQYF. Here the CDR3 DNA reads TGTGCCAGCAGCCGTCCCGGGACAGAAAACATTCAGTACTTC.

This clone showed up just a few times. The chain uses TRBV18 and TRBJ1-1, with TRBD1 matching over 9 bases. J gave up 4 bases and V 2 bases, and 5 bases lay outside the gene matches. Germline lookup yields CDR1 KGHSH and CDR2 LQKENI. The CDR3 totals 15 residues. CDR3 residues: CASSPGTGLSTEAFF. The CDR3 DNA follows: TGTGCCAGCTCACCAGGGACAGGGCTAAGCACTGAAGCTTTCTTT. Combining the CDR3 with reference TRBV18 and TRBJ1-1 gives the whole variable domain NAGVMQNPRHLVRRRGQEARLRCSPMKGHSHVYWYRQLPEEGLKFMVYLQKENIIDESGMPKERFSAEFPKEGPSILRIQQVVRGDSAAYFCASSPGTGLSTEAFFGQGTRLTVV.

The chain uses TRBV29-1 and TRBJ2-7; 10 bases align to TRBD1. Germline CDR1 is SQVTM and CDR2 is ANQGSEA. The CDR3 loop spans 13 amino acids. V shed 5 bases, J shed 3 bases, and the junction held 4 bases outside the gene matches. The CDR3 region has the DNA TGCAGCGTTTCCGGGACAGGGGTCTACGAGCAGTACTTC. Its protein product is CSVSGTGVYEQYF.

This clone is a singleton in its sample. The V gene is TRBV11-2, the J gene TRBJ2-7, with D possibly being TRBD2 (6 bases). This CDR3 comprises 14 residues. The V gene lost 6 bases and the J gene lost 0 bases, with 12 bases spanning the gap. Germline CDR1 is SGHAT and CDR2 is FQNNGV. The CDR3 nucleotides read TGTGCCAGCAGGGTCGGGGGAAGCTCCTACGAGCAGTACTTC. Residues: CASRVGGSSYEQYF.

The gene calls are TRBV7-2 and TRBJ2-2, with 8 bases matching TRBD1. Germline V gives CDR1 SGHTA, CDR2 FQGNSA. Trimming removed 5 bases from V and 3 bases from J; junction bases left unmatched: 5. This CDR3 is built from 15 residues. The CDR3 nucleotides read TGTGCCAGCAGCCTGCGGACAGGGTACACCGGGGAGCTGTTTTTT. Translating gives CASSLRTGYTGELFF.

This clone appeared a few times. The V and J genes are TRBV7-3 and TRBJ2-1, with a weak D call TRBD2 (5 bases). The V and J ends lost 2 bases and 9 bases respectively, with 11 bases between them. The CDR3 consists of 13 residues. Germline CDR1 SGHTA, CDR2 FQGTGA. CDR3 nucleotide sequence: TGTGCCAGCAGCTTATCTAGCAAGGGTGAGCAGTTCTTC. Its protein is CASSLSSKGEQFF.

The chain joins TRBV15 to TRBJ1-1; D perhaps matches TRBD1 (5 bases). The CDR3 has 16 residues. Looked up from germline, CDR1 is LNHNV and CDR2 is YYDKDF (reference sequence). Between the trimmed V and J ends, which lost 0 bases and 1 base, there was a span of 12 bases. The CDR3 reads CATSRDHDRKNTEAFF. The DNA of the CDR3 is TGTGCCACCAGCAGAGATCACGACAGAAAGAACACTGAAGCTTTCTTT.

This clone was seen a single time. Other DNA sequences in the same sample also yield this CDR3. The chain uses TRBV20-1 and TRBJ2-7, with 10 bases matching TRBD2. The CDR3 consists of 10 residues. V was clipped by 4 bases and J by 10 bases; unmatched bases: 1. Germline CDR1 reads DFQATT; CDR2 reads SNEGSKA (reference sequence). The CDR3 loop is CSATSGSQYF. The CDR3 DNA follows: TGCAGTGCTACTAGCGGGAGCCAGTACTTC.

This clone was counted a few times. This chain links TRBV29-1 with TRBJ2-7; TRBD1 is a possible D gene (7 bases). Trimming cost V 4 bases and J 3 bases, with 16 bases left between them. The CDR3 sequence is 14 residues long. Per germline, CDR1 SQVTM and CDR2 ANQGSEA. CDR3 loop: CSVGAGQPNYEQYF. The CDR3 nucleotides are TGCAGCGTTGGGGCGGGACAGCCGAACTACGAGCAGTACTTC.

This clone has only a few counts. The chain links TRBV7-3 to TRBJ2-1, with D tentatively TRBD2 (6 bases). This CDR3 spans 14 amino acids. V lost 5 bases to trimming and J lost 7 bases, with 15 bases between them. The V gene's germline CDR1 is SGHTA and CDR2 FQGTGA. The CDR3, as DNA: TGTGCCAGCAGCACCTCCGGGACTCCGAATGAGCAGTTCTTC. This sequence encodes CASSTSGTPNEQFF.

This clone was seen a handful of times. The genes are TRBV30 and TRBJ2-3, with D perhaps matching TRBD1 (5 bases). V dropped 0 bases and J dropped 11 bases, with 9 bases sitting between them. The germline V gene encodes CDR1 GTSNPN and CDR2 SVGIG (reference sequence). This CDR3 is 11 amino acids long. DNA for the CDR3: TGTGCCTGGAGTGTAGGGGTTCGGCAGTATTTT. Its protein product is CAWSVGVRQYF.

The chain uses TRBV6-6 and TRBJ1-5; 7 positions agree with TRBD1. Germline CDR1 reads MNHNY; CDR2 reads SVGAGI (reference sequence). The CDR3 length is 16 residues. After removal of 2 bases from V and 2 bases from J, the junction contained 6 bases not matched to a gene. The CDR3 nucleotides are TGTGCCAGCAGTTACACCGGGACAGCCGGCAATCAGCCCCAGCATTTT. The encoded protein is CASSYTGTAGNQPQHF.

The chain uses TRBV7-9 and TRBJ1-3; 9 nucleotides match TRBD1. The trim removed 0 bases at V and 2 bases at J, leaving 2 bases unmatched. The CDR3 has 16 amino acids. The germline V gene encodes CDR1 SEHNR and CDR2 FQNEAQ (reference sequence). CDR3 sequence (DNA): TGTGCCAGCAGCTTAGCCCGGGACAGGGCTGGAAACACCATATATTTT. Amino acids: CASSLARDRAGNTIYF.